Sequencing of this T cell receptor (beta chain) was carried out in a study of blood T cell repertoires in COVID-19. Overall study context: There were acute and convalescent COVID-19 samples, and they came from the United States, Italy and Spain. Sources were T cells, B-cell-depleted T cells, or PBMCs; the material itself was cDNA or gDNA.

In the authors' methods: Scientists estimated how many nucleated cells there were by amplifying reference gene primers. Profiled with immunoSEQ multiplex PCR; TCRdb holds only in-frame clones, not every one. That table gives V, J and clone size, and the DNA gave D and trimming. The data hold roughly 220,000 clones, with approximately 78% observed a single time. Patients at the Seattle site were enrolled during active infection and followed longitudinally. The CDR3 runs to 13 residues. CDR1 is LGHDT and CDR2 is YNNKEL in the germline V gene (reference sequence). V lost 5 bases to trimming and J lost 3 bases; unmatched junction nucleotides: 1.

The receptor was isolated from a woman older than 75 with COVID-19, enrolled during active disease. The V and J genes are TRBV3-1 (or the pseudogene TRBV3-2) and TRBJ2-7, with 10 bases that match TRBD2. Sequenced sample: peripheral blood. This CDR3 is CASSSSGGYEQYF. The CDR3 DNA sequence: TGTGCCAGCAGCTCTAGCGGGGGCTACGAGCAGTACTTC.